The 20 T cell receptor beta chains below come from one sample, sequenced in a study of T cell repertoires in cytomegalovirus infection. TCRdb passed the reads through MiXCR, listing each CDR3 protein once. The sample lists 700,000 to 900,000 distinct CDR3 sequences; about 27% were seen once. Antigen specificity for these receptors is unknown. The sample was cultured CD8+ T cells from PBMCs, taken from culture after CMV antigen stimulation. The receptors stem from a human donor in good health (CMV status not recorded). Some clones in this sample may be carry-over from other donors' samples.

With respect to this clonotype: This could be a read error, since a much larger clone is one nucleotide away. The chain has TRBV9 and TRBJ2-1; D is perhaps TRBD2 (5 bases). Germline-derived CDR1 and CDR2 are SGDLS and YYNGEE. Trimming left V 5 bases short and J 0 bases short, with 36 bases between. The CDR3 has 23 residues. CDR3 sequence: CASSYSTGSGFGVSLSSYNEQFF. The CDR3, as DNA: TGTGCCAGCAGTTATTCCACGGGGTCTGGGTTCGGGGTTAGCCTAAGCTCCTACAATGAGCAGTTCTTC. Together with reference TRBV9 and TRBJ2-1, the CDR3 gives the full variable domain: DSGVTQTPKHLITATGQRVTLRCSPRSGDLSVYWYQQSLDQGLQFLIQYYNGEERAKGNILERFSAQQFPDLHSELNLSSLELGDSALYFCASSYSTGSGFGVSLSSYNEQFFGPGTRLTVL.

This clonotype showed up many times. The DNA for the CDR3 is TGTGCCAGCAGTGGGACTAGCGGGTACCAAGAGACCCAGTACTTC. Translated, it gives CASSGTSGYQETQYF. The chain employs TRBV6-1 and TRBJ2-5, with 11 bases fitting TRBD2. The CDR3 is 15 residues long. J gave up 0 bases and V 4 bases, and 1 base lay outside the gene matches. Germline V CDR1 and CDR2: MNHNS, SASEGT.

This clonotype was counted between two and nine times. The chain joins TRBV6-1 to TRBJ1-1, with D maybe TRBD1 (6 bases). Between the trimmed V and J ends, which lost 5 bases and 4 bases, there was a span of 14 bases. The germline V gene encodes CDR1 MNHNS and CDR2 SASEGT. CDR3 size: 14 residues. The CDR3 loop reads CASSLGRGATEAFF. CDR3 sequence (DNA): TGTGCCAGCAGTCTAGGCAGGGGTGCCACTGAAGCTTTCTTT.

The chain is built from TRBV27 and TRBJ1-2, with 8 bases matching TRBD1. Germline V gives CDR1 MNHEY, CDR2 SMNVEV (reference sequence). V trimming: 6 bases; J trimming: 4 bases; junction bases outside the gene matches: 7. This CDR3 has 14 residues. The CDR3 here is CASSPTGAVYGYTF. CDR3 DNA: TGTGCCAGCAGCCCGACAGGGGCTGTCTATGGCTACACCTTC.

In this sample, this clonotype turned up once. The genes are TRBV12-3 or TRBV12-4 and TRBJ2-3; tentatively, D is TRBD1 or TRBD2 (6 bases each). CDR3 length: 12 amino acids. The V gene lost 6 bases and the J gene lost 5 bases, with 9 bases spanning the gap. The CDR3 DNA reads TGTGCCAGCAGGGGGGGCGAAGATACGCAGTATTTT. This sequence encodes CASRGGEDTQYF.

The table lists this clonotype with a few counts. This chain links TRBV27 with TRBJ1-1; no clear D gene. The CDR3 has 15 residues. Trimming stripped 4 bases from V and 0 bases from J, with 12 bases between. Germline V gene lookup returns CDR1 MNHEY and CDR2 SMNVEV (reference sequence). As DNA, the CDR3 is TGTGCCAGCAGTTCAGACCCCGGGGTGAACACTGAAGCTTTCTTT. This codes for CASSSDPGVNTEAFF.

This clonotype showed up just a few times. The chain carries TRBV20-1 and TRBJ2-1, with 14 bases fitting TRBD2. In germline, CDR1 is DFQATT, CDR2 SNEGSKA (reference sequence). The CDR3 runs to 15 residues. V was pared by 6 bases and J by 4 bases, with 5 bases of the junction left unmatched. Here the CDR3 DNA reads TGCAGTGCCTACGGACTAGCGGGGGGATACAATGAGCAGTTCTTC. Translated, it gives CSAYGLAGGYNEQFF.

The sample holds a few counts of this clonotype. This chain uses TRBV19 with TRBJ1-2; the D gene is possibly TRBD1 (6 bases). The CDR3 runs to 17 residues. V was trimmed by 5 bases and J by 3 bases, leaving 22 bases between them. Germline V gene data show CDR1 as LNHDA and CDR2 as SQIVND (reference sequence). Here the CDR3 reads CASSPRWRGNEDYGYTF. Written as DNA, the CDR3 is TGTGCCAGTAGTCCAAGGTGGAGGGGGAATGAGGACTATGGCTACACCTTC.

The genes are TRBV10-3 and TRBJ1-3; the match to TRBD1 covers 7 bases. The CDR3 loop spans 16 amino acids. Germline CDR1 is ENHRY and CDR2 is SYGVKD. J gave up 0 bases and V 0 bases, and 2 bases lay outside the gene matches. CDR3 residues: CAISESAGGSGNTIYF. The CDR3 DNA is TGTGCCATCAGTGAGTCGGCAGGGGGCTCTGGAAACACCATATATTTT.

The rearrangement joins TRBV7-9 to TRBJ1-4; no clear D gene. The V gene's germline CDR1 is SEHNR and CDR2 FQNEAQ (reference sequence). Trimming removed 5 bases from V and 7 bases from J, with 20 bases in between. The CDR3 totals 16 residues. The CDR3 is CASSLRSRIKGEKLFF. Here the CDR3 DNA reads TGTGCCAGCAGCCTGAGGTCGCGCATCAAGGGTGAAAAACTGTTTTTT.

This clonotype was observed many times. The V and J genes are TRBV7-9 and TRBJ1-1; D not resolved. Trimming took off 5 bases at V and 1 base at J, with 8 bases between the two ends. Germline CDR1 SEHNR, CDR2 FQNEAQ (reference sequence). This CDR3 is 13 amino acids long. CDR3 nucleotide sequence: TGTGCCAGCAGCACAAACTCGAACACTGAAGCTTTCTTT. Translated, it gives CASSTNSNTEAFF. Variable domain in full (rest from reference TRBV7-9 and TRBJ1-1): DTGVSQNPRHKITKRGQNVTFRCDPISEHNRLYWYRQTLGQGPEFLTYFQNEAQLEKSRLLSDRFSAERPKGSFSTLEIQRTEQGDSAMYLCASSTNSNTEAFFGQGTRLTVV.

The CDR3 DNA reads as TGCAGTGCTGCGAGCGCTGGGAACTACAATGAGCAGTTCTTC. Translation: CSAASAGNYNEQFF. J is TRBJ2-1 and V is TRBV20-1; no reliable D call. The CDR3 covers 14 residues. The V and J ends lost 5 bases and 3 bases respectively, with 14 bases between them. Germline assignment: CDR1 DFQATT and CDR2 SNEGSKA (reference sequence).

The V and J genes are TRBV5-5 and TRBJ2-7; either TRBD1 or TRBD2 may fit D (5 bases each). V lost 4 bases and J lost 3, with 20 bases in between. Germline V gene lookup returns CDR1 SGHKS and CDR2 YYEKEE (reference sequence). This CDR3 has 16 amino acids. In DNA form, the CDR3 reads TGTGCCAGCAGCCCGGGACGCCCACCGCTACACTACGAGCAGTACTTC. Its translation is CASSPGRPPLHYEQYF.

This clonotype was found a few times. This chain uses TRBV12-3 or TRBV12-4 with TRBJ1-5, with D tentatively TRBD1 (5 bases). The CDR3 totals 15 residues. Trimming took off 7 bases at V and 2 bases at J, with 15 bases between the two ends. The CDR3 DNA reads TGTGCCAGCACTTGGGGGTTGGGAGGCAATCAGCCCCAGCATTTT. Encoded protein: CASTWGLGGNQPQHF.

The sample holds many counts of this clonotype. The J gene is TRBJ1-1, the V gene TRBV4-3, with D perhaps matching TRBD1 (6 bases). V dropped 0 bases and J dropped 1 base, with 12 bases sitting between them. This CDR3 has 16 amino acids. Germline V gives CDR1 LGHNA, CDR2 YSLEER. CDR3 sequence: CASSQDRQGTNTEAFF. The CDR3 DNA sequence: TGCGCCAGCAGCCAAGATAGGCAGGGGACGAACACTGAAGCTTTCTTT.

CDR3 amino acids: CASSLWAGGDGANVLTF. The CDR3 DNA reads as TGCGCCAGCAGCTTGTGGGCAGGGGGCGATGGGGCCAACGTCCTGACTTTC. The chain combines TRBV5-1 with TRBJ2-6; 8 nucleotides line up with TRBD1. J lost 3 bases, V lost 1 base, and 6 bases had no gene match. The CDR3 totals 17 residues. From germline, CDR1 is SGHRS and CDR2 YFSETQ.

This sequence joins TRBV12-3 or TRBV12-4 and TRBJ2-1; D tentatively reads TRBD1 or TRBD2 (5 bases each). This CDR3 has 12 amino acids. Trimming shortened V by 8 bases and J by 8 bases, and 13 bases separated the two germline ends. In DNA, the CDR3 is TGTGCCAGCCGCATGGGGGTCGATGAGCAGTTCTTC. Its protein product is CASRMGVDEQFF.

The gene calls are TRBV27 and TRBJ1-6; D uncertain. This CDR3 spans 15 amino acids. Germline-derived CDR1 and CDR2 are MNHEY and SMNVEV (reference sequence). Trimming took 0 bases from V and 14 from J, leaving 17 bases between them. The CDR3: CASSLSGGRRVTLHF. The CDR3 DNA follows: TGTGCCAGCAGTTTATCTGGCGGGAGAAGGGTCACCCTCCACTTT.

This clonotype was counted at least ten times. This chain connects TRBV7-8 to TRBJ1-1; unclear D gene. The V and J ends lost 0 bases and 8 bases respectively, with 7 bases between them. Germline V gene data show CDR1 as SGHVS and CDR2 as FQNEAQ. The CDR3 spans 12 residues. The DNA for the CDR3 is TGTGCCAGCAGCTTAGCGCGCGGGGAAGCTTTCTTT. This codes for CASSLARGEAFF.

In this sample, this clonotype turned up a few times. The genes are TRBV27 and TRBJ1-6; perhaps TRBD1 as D (6 bases). Germline V CDR1 and CDR2: MNHEY, SMNVEV (reference sequence). V lost 2 bases, J lost 8 bases, and 10 bases lay in between. The CDR3 is made up of 14 amino acids. Written as DNA, the CDR3 is TGTGCCAGCAGTTTAGGGGGGCGTTATTCACCCCTCCACTTT. Its translation: CASSLGGRYSPLHF.